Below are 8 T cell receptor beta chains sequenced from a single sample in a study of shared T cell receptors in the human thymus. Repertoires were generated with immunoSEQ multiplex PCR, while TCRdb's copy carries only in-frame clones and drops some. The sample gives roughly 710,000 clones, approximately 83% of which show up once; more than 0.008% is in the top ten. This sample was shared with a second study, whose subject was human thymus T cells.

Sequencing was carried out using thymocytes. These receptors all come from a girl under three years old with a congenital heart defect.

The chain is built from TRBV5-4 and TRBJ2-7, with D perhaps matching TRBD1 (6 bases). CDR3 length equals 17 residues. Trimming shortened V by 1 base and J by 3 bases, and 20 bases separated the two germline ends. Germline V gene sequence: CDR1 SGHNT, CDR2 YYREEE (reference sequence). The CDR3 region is CASSLRTTGLGFYEQYF. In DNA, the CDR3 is TGTGCCAGCAGCTTGAGAACGACAGGCTTGGGCTTCTACGAGCAGTACTTC.

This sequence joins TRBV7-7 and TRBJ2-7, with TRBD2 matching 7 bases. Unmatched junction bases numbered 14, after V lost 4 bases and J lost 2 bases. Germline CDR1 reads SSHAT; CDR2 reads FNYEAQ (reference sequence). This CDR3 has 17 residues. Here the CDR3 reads CASSSLLAKRGPYEQYF. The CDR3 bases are TGTGCCAGCAGCTCCTTATTGGCAAAGCGGGGCCCCTACGAGCAGTACTTC. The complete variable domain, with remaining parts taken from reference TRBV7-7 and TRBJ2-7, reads GAGVSQSPRYKVTKRGQDVTLRCDPISSHATLYWYQQALGQGPEFLTYFNYEAQPDKSGLPSDRFSAERPEGSISTLTIQRTEQRDSAMYRCASSSLLAKRGPYEQYFGPGTRLTVT.

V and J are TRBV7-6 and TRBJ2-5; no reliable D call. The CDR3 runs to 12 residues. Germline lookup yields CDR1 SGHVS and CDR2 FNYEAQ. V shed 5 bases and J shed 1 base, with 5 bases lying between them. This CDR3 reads CASSRSQETQYF. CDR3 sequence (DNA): TGTGCCAGCAGCCGGTCCCAAGAGACCCAGTACTTC.

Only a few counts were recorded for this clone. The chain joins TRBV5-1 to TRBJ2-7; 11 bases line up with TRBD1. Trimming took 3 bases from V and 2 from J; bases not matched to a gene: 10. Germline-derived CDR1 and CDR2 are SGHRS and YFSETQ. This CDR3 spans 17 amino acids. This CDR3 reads CASSSGTGGSGAYEQYF. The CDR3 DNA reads TGCGCCAGCAGCTCCGGGACAGGGGGGAGTGGGGCCTACGAGCAGTACTTC.

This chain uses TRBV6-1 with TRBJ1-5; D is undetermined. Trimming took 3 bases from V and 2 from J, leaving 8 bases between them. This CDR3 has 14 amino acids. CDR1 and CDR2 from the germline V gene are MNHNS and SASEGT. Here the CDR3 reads CASSERWGNQPQHF. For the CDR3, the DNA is TGTGCCAGCAGTGAGCGGTGGGGCAATCAGCCCCAGCATTTT.

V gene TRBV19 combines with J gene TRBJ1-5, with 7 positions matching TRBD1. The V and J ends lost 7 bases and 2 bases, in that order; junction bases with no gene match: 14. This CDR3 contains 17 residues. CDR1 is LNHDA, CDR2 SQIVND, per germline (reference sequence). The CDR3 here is CASNNTGGTACNQPQHF. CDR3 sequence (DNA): TGTGCCAGTAACAATACGGGGGGGACAGCGTGCAATCAGCCCCAGCATTTT. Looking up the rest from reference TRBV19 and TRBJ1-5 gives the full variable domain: DGGITQSPKYLFRKEGQNVTLSCEQNLNHDAMYWYRQDPGQGLRLIYYSQIVNDFQKGDIAEGYSVSREKKESFPLTVTSAQKNPTAFYLCASNNTGGTACNQPQHFGDGTRLSIL.

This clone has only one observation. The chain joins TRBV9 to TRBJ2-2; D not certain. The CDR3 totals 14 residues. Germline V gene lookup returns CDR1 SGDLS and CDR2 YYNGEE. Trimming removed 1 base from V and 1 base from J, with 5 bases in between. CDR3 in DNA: TGTGCCAGCAGCGTATCCGGGAACACCGGGGAGCTGTTTTTT. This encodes CASSVSGNTGELFF. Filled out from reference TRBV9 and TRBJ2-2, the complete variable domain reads DSGVTQTPKHLITATGQRVTLRCSPRSGDLSVYWYQQSLDQGLQFLIQYYNGEERAKGNILERFSAQQFPDLHSELNLSSLELGDSALYFCASSVSGNTGELFFGEGSRLTVL.

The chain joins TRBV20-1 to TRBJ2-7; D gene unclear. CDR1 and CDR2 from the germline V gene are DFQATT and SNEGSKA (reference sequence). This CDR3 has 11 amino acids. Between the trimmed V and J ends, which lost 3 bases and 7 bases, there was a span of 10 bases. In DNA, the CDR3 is TGCAGTGCTAGTGCATACCGGGAGCAGTACTTC. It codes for CSASAYREQYF.